The text below deals with one TCR beta chain. What it recognizes is unknown. This sample was included in a study of blood T cells in healthy people across ages. Study-wide results and caveats: The recorded TCR beta diversity per million T cells decreased in a roughly linear manner with age. Investigators treated diversity estimates from one million T cells as underestimates.

Primers used in a second PCR of roughly 6 to 11 cycles were a sample-barcoded 5' primer and a J-beta primer mix. TCRdb called the 5' RACE reads again in MiXCR, with one record for every CDR3 protein. Counted here are 1,500,000 or so distinct CDR3 sequences, approximately 59% occurring once; the ten biggest clones make up over 6.5%. V lost 8 bases and J lost 4, with 11 bases in between. Germline V gives CDR1 LGHNA, CDR2 YNFKEQ. CDR3 length equals 12 residues. Every donor gave 9 to 10 milliliters of peripheral blood. Isolated per sample were at least 7 million PBMCs. The genes are TRBV4-2 and TRBJ1-1; D is unclear. The sequenced sample was blood. The clonotype originates from a man aged 18 to 30 in good health. The CDR3: CASWNAGTEAFF. In DNA, the CDR3 is TGTGCCAGCTGGAATGCAGGCACTGAAGCTTTCTTT.